This T cell receptor beta chain stems from a study of radiotherapy plus CTLA-4 blockade in lung cancer. Study-level information: Disease control was seen in 30% to 35% of patients, objective responses in roughly 17%. Notes on the study in general: TCR clones originating in tumors grew in number in blood after radiotherapy plus ipilimumab. Dynamics of early blood T cell clones, together with interferon-beta, were reportedly the best predictors of response.

Produced via immunoSEQ multiplex PCR; TCRdb's table is partial and in-frame only. The sample gives 45,000 or so clones, 60% to 80% of which show up once; approximately 8.3% is in the top ten. This clone was found a few times. What it binds is unknown. The study treated chemo-refractory metastatic non-small-cell lung cancer patients with focal radiation plus ipilimumab CTLA-4 blockade. This TCR derives from a human donor with non-small cell lung cancer who had stable disease on radiotherapy plus ipilimumab. This specimen was peripheral blood, taken from a patient treated with radiotherapy plus ipilimumab.

Written as DNA, the CDR3 is TGTGCCAGCAGCCCCGCCAGGGCGAACACCGGGGAGCTGTTTTTT. The encoded protein is CASSPARANTGELFF. V usage is TRBV6-5 and J usage is TRBJ2-2, with D possibly matching TRBD1 (5 bases). The CDR3 loop spans 15 amino acids. V dropped 6 bases and J dropped 0 bases, with 11 bases sitting between them. CDR1 is MNHEY, CDR2 SVGAGI, per germline.